One sample yielded the 21 T cell receptor beta chains listed below, sequenced in a study of T cell responses to AZD1222 COVID-19 vaccine. Clones were read by immunoSEQ multiplex PCR, and TCRdb kept only the in-frame ones, dropping some. The sample holds about 100,000 clones, around nine tenths seen once. This specimen was peripheral blood, taken on day 0 of AZD1222 vaccination. Receptor source: an adult in good health.

The V gene is TRBV19, the J gene TRBJ2-7; possible D gene TRBD1, 6 bases. The germline V gene has CDR1 LNHDA and CDR2 SQIVND (reference sequence). V lost 4 bases and J lost 0, with 16 bases in between. The CDR3 totals 16 residues. The CDR3 DNA follows: TGTGCCAGTAGTACGCGGACAGACGGAAGCTCCTACGAGCAGTACTTC. This translates into CASSTRTDGSSYEQYF.

The rearrangement links TRBV9 to TRBJ1-2; perhaps TRBD1 as D (5 bases). V lost 1 base, J lost 4 bases, and 14 bases lay in between. The CDR3 sequence is 15 residues long. Germline loops: CDR1 SGDLS, CDR2 YYNGEE. The CDR3 region is CASSVSGADFYGYTF. CDR3 DNA sequence: TGTGCCAGCAGCGTATCCGGGGCCGACTTCTATGGCTACACCTTC.

V gene TRBV10-3 combines with J gene TRBJ1-5; no firm D call. In germline, CDR1 is ENHRY, CDR2 SYGVKD. The CDR3 runs 13 residues. V dropped 4 bases and J dropped 3 bases, with 7 bases sitting between them. Here the CDR3 DNA reads TGTGCCATCAGTGGCACAACCAATCAGCCCCAGCATTTT. It encodes CAISGTTNQPQHF.

The rearrangement joins TRBV3-1 (or the pseudogene TRBV3-2) to TRBJ1-6; the match to TRBD1 covers 9 bases. CDR1 LGHDT and CDR2 YNNKEL come from the germline V gene (reference sequence). There are 16 residues in the CDR3. V lost 0 bases and J lost 11; bases outside the gene matches: 8. The CDR3 here is CASSQEEGTGWAPLHF. Here the CDR3 DNA reads TGTGCCAGCAGCCAAGAGGAAGGGACAGGGTGGGCACCCCTCCACTTT.

This rearrangement joins TRBV30 to TRBJ1-2; no reliable D call. The CDR3 runs 11 residues. Looked up from germline, CDR1 is GTSNPN and CDR2 is SVGIG (reference sequence). Trimming cost V 4 bases and J 8 bases, with 11 bases left between them. CDR3 amino acids: CAWNDLRGYTF. CDR3 nucleotide sequence: TGTGCCTGGAATGACCTTCGGGGCTACACCTTC.

The rearrangement joins TRBV14 to TRBJ2-6, with no clear D. The germline V gene encodes CDR1 SGHDN and CDR2 FVKESK. The CDR3 spans 16 residues. Trimming took off 0 bases at V and 0 bases at J, with 6 bases between the two ends. CDR3 in DNA: TGTGCCAGCAGCCAAGATACGGGCTCTGGGGCCAACGTCCTGACTTTC. The encoded protein is CASSQDTGSGANVLTF.

The chain joins TRBV20-1 to TRBJ2-7, with D tentatively TRBD2 (5 bases). V lost 6 bases and J lost 1, with 7 bases in between. This CDR3 comprises 11 residues. Germline V gene lookup returns CDR1 DFQATT and CDR2 SNEGSKA (reference sequence). The CDR3 spells CSAEDSYEQYF. CDR3 nucleotide sequence: TGCAGTGCGGAGGATTCCTACGAGCAGTACTTC.

This clone has just one count. For the CDR3, the DNA is TGCAGTGCTAGTTCCCCCCGGGGATCCGAGCAGTACTTC. Its translation: CSASSPRGSEQYF. The gene calls are TRBV20-1 and TRBJ2-7; D possibly corresponds to TRBD2 (5 bases). The germline V gene has CDR1 DFQATT and CDR2 SNEGSKA (reference sequence). The CDR3 totals 13 residues. Deletions cut 3 bases from V and 6 bases from J, with 15 bases between.

The chain recombines TRBV6-6 with TRBJ2-5; possibly TRBD1 for D (6 bases). The CDR3 spans 13 residues. Trimming left V 4 bases short and J 4 bases short, with 10 bases between. The germline V gene has CDR1 MNHNY and CDR2 SVGAGI (reference sequence). In DNA, the CDR3 is TGTGCCAGCAGTTCAGGGGCGAGAGAGACCCAGTACTTC. Its translation: CASSSGARETQYF.

The chain couples TRBV19 to TRBJ2-1, with TRBD2 matching 7 bases. Per the germline V gene, CDR1 is LNHDA and CDR2 is SQIVND (reference sequence). This CDR3 is 14 amino acids long. Losses at the gene ends were 5 bases for V and 3 bases for J; bases not matched to a gene: 4. The chain's CDR3 is CASSPSGVYNEQFF. The CDR3 DNA reads as TGTGCCAGTAGTCCTAGCGGTGTCTACAATGAGCAGTTCTTC.

Only one count was recorded for this clone. The rearrangement joins TRBV11-2 to TRBJ2-6, with D tentatively TRBD1 or TRBD2 (5 bases each). V was pared by 5 bases and J by 0 bases, with 14 bases between. The CDR3 is made up of 17 amino acids. The germline CDR1 and CDR2 sequences are SGHAT and FQNNGV. The CDR3 region has the DNA TGTGCCAGCAGCCGGGGCAGGGATAACTCTGGGGCCAACGTCCTGACTTTC. Its translation: CASSRGRDNSGANVLTF.

The CDR3 DNA sequence: TGTGCCAGCTCTACAGGGGACACTGAAGCTTTCTTT. It is translated as CASSTGDTEAFF. J is TRBJ1-1 and V is TRBV18; 7 nucleotides align to TRBD1. In germline, CDR1 is KGHSH, CDR2 LQKENI. The CDR3 covers 12 residues. J was trimmed by 3 bases and V by 6 bases; bases with no gene match: 1.

The chain combines TRBV3-1 (or the pseudogene TRBV3-2) with TRBJ1-3; TRBD1 agrees at 7 bases. Per the germline V gene, CDR1 is LGHDT and CDR2 is YNNKEL (reference sequence). The J segment lost 2 bases and the V segment lost 5 bases, leaving 3 bases of the junction unmatched. CDR3 length: 14 residues. CDR3 bases: TGTGCCAGCAGCTTTGACAGGGCTGGAAACACCATATATTTT. Amino acids: CASSFDRAGNTIYF.

The V call is TRBV9, the J call TRBJ2-7; the D is unclear. V was pared by 0 bases and J by 1 base, with 8 bases between. Germline V CDR1 and CDR2: SGDLS, YYNGEE. The CDR3 is made up of 14 amino acids. CDR3 sequence: CASSVDPTSYEQYF. The CDR3, as DNA: TGTGCCAGCAGCGTAGACCCTACTTCCTACGAGCAGTACTTC.

The chain joins TRBV6-5 to TRBJ1-1; D might be TRBD1 (5 bases). CDR3 size: 14 residues. Germline CDR1 reads MNHEY; CDR2 reads SVGAGI. The V end was cut by 2 bases, the J end by 1 base, with 8 bases between. The CDR3: CASSYGTGNTEAFF. CDR3 DNA sequence: TGTGCCAGCAGTTACGGGACGGGGAACACTGAAGCTTTCTTT.

This CDR3 reads CASSHHGRDYGYTF. The CDR3 DNA reads TGCGCCAGCAGCCATCATGGACGGGACTATGGCTACACCTTC. The chain has TRBV4-1 and TRBJ1-2; D not certain. The CDR3 spans 14 residues. Germline V gives CDR1 MGHRA, CDR2 YSYEKL. Between the trimmed V and J ends, which lost 3 bases and 3 bases, there was a span of 11 bases.

This sequence joins TRBV6-5 and TRBJ1-4, with TRBD1 matching 8 bases. The J segment lost 4 bases and the V segment lost 2 bases, leaving 3 bases of the junction unmatched. The CDR3 covers 15 residues. CDR1 MNHEY and CDR2 SVGAGI come from the germline V gene. The CDR3 nucleotides are TGTGCCAGCAGTTACACGGGACAGGTTAATGAAAAACTGTTTTTT. Translating gives CASSYTGQVNEKLFF.

This chain links TRBV5-1 with TRBJ1-5, with TRBD1 as a possible D gene (5 bases). V lost 1 base and J lost 7, with 9 bases in between. Germline CDR1 and CDR2: SGHRS and YFSETQ. This CDR3 has 13 amino acids. The CDR3 is CASSLSWDQPQHF. The CDR3 DNA sequence: TGCGCCAGCAGCTTGTCCTGGGACCAGCCCCAGCATTTT.

The CDR3 coding sequence is TGCGCCAGCAGCCAAGGGGGAAACTATGGCTACACCTTC. Its protein is CASSQGGNYGYTF. This chain uses TRBV4-1 with TRBJ1-2; D remains unclear. The V gene lost 1 base and the J gene lost 2 bases, with 5 bases spanning the gap. The germline gives CDR1 MGHRA, CDR2 YSYEKL. The CDR3 consists of 13 residues.

The V call is TRBV12-3 or TRBV12-4, the J call TRBJ1-2; D unclear. The CDR3 contains 13 residues. V gave up 3 bases and J gave up 5 bases, with 10 bases separating them. CDR3: CASSLGFRYGYTF. The CDR3 DNA reads TGTGCCAGCAGTTTGGGATTTAGGTATGGCTACACCTTC.

The chain links TRBV9 to TRBJ2-1, with 7 bases matching TRBD2. The J segment lost 8 bases and the V segment lost 4 bases, leaving 12 bases of the junction unmatched. Per the germline V gene, CDR1 is SGDLS and CDR2 is YYNGEE. The length of the CDR3 is 15 residues. The CDR3 here is CASSKGAGEWDEQFF. The CDR3 DNA reads as TGTGCCAGCAGCAAAGGGGCGGGAGAATGGGATGAGCAGTTCTTC.